Detailed here is one T cell receptor beta chain. The antigen it binds to is not known. The sample holds no much larger clone one base away, and base qualities are not on file. The data derive from a study of blood T cells in healthy people across ages (dated by TCRdb to the mid-2010s). Context from the whole study: Template switching captured roughly one uniquely barcoded TCR beta cDNA molecule per two T cells in model experiments. Four age groups were formed from the donors: young (average roughly 15 years), middle-aged (around 39), aged (approximately 60) and long-lived (about 80). Donors of different ages were randomly distributed across sequencing lanes to avoid experimental bias. The study measured age-related changes in TCR beta repertoire diversity using deep sequencing normalized with unique cDNA molecular identifiers. Using the same blood draw, the study looked at two additional independent replicas of 1 million unique cDNA reads for two donors, one aged 18 to 30 and the other aged 80 or older.

What the research found in general, with its limitations: As age increased, observed TCR beta diversity per million T cells dropped in a roughly linear way, and a significant reduction was already evident by age about 40. The percentage of naive T cells measured by flow cytometry correlated strongly with observed TCR beta diversity. Compared with the aged group, the long-lived group had more naive CD4+ T cells, fewer expanded clones and increased TCR diversity, a pattern suggesting age selection. Because the CMV infection status of the donors was unknown, age-related changes in expanded clonotypes may potentially have been confounded. Conclusive comparison of naive and antigen-experienced compartments was prevented by the profiling of bulk unsorted PBMCs. Estimates of total diversity from one million sequenced T cells were regarded as lower bounds and underestimates.

The method behind the library was 5' RACE. A second PCR of roughly 6 to 11 cycles was performed with a sample-barcoded 5' primer and a J-beta primer mix. A template-switch 5' adaptor carrying 12 random nucleotides introduced a unique molecular identifier onto each TCR beta cDNA molecule. Each sample yielded at least 2.5 million CDR3-containing paired-end reads. First-strand cDNA synthesis was performed from all RNA using the Mint cDNA synthesis kit, with priming by a TRBC-specific oligonucleotide. After uracil-DNA glycosylase treatment, a first 18-cycle PCR used universal primers M1SS and BC2_uni_R on all cDNA. On the authors' methods: Each sample was normalized by randomly selecting 1 million high-quality reads, each carrying a distinct molecular identifier. Reads with shared molecular identifiers were discarded instead of being binned into consensus sequences. MiTCR, run with a Q25 quality threshold and the strictest error-elimination algorithm, handled CDR3 identification, clonotype clustering and error correction. A nonparametric unseen species model with Euler transformation was used to estimate a lower bound on total TCR beta diversity. TCRdb applied fastp at Q25 and MiXCR to the public reads, then kept only in-frame beta chains. Each CDR3 protein gets just one entry, which takes the most common genes and DNA from the rows behind it. Here the V and J calls rest on TCRdb's processing, not on the authors' analysis. In all, the sample holds over 1,500,000 distinct CDR3 sequences, and about 39% of those were seen once. 23% of the sample belongs to the ten largest clones.

Systemically healthy Caucasian individuals from Russia, 39 in total and aged about 6 to 90 years, were included as donors. Around 10 milliliters of peripheral blood were collected from each donor into EDTA-treated Vacutainer tubes. PBMCs were isolated by Ficoll-Paque density-gradient centrifugation, with at least 6 million obtained per sample. Trizol reagent was used to extract total RNA from PBMCs, with at least 5 micrograms per sample. The percentages of naive CD45RAhigh/CD27high T cells were determined by flow cytometry on a PBMC aliquot from every donor. The sample comprised blood. The clonotype comes from a human donor in good health.

The CDR3 region reads CASSLTPDGLEQFF. In nucleotide form, the sequence is TGTGCCAGCAGCTTAACCCCGGACGGGCTTGAGCAGTTCTTC. Recombination linked TRBV7-3 to TRBJ2-1, with the identity of the D gene unclear. CDR1 and CDR2 are read off the germline V gene as SGHTA and FQGTGA. There are 14 amino acids in the CDR3, from cysteine to phenylalanine inclusive. Left in the record is the CDR3 DNA by itself, 42 bases read in frame from the first base. V sheds 0 bases and J sheds 9 bases, leaving 12 bases between their ends. Outside the CDR3, residues come from the reference TRBV7-3 and TRBJ2-1 proteins, so the full variable domain is: GAGVSQTPSNKVTEKGKYVELRCDPISGHTALYWYRQSLGQGPEFLIYFQGTGAADDSGLPNDRFFAVRPEGSVSTLKIQRTERGDSAVYLCASSLTPDGLEQFFGPGTRLTVL.